Below, 4 T cell receptor beta chains from the same sample are listed, as sequenced in a study of control samples from healthy donors and cancer patients. Data came from immunoSEQ multiplex PCR; TCRdb stores just in-frame clones and leaves some out. The top ten hold 8% to 9% of the sample, which has fewer than 15,000 clones, about four fifths seen once. Specimen: formalin-fixed, paraffin-embedded tissue. The receptors come from a male donor with melanoma.

The V gene is TRBV6-1, the J gene TRBJ1-1; D not resolved. This CDR3 is built from 15 residues. Germline values: CDR1 MNHNS, CDR2 SASEGT. V was trimmed by 2 bases and J by 2 bases, leaving 12 bases between them. The CDR3, as DNA: TGTGCCAGCAGTGAACTCAGAGCAAGAAACACTGAAGCTTTCTTT. The encoded protein is CASSELRARNTEAFF.

This clone showed up just once. The rearrangement uses TRBV5-8 and TRBJ2-3; 9 nucleotides line up with TRBD2. V lost 2 bases to trimming and J lost 6 bases; unmatched junction nucleotides: 7. CDR3 length equals 15 residues. Germline lookup yields CDR1 SGHTS and CDR2 YDEGEE. CDR3 protein: CASSFGRGGRDTQYF. CDR3 sequence (DNA): TGTGCCAGCAGCTTCGGGCGGGGGGGCCGTGATACGCAGTATTTT.

The chain carries TRBV7-2 and TRBJ2-3; possibly TRBD1 for D (7 bases). The CDR3 loop spans 15 amino acids. The V and J ends lost 7 bases and 5 bases respectively, with 19 bases between them. Per the germline V gene, CDR1 is SGHTA and CDR2 is FQGNSA. Here the CDR3 DNA reads TGTGCCAGCATCATCGGGAGACAGGGAAGAGATACGCAGTATTTT. It specifies CASIIGRQGRDTQYF. Complete variable domain (other parts from reference TRBV7-2 and TRBJ2-3): GAGVSQSPSNKVTEKGKDVELRCDPISGHTALYWYRQSLGQGLEFLIYFQGNSAPDKSGLPSDRFSAERTGGSVSTLTIQRTQQEDSAVYLCASIIGRQGRDTQYFGPGTRLTVL.

The V and J genes are TRBV2 and TRBJ2-1; D is tentatively TRBD1 or TRBD2 (6 bases each). There are 12 residues in the CDR3. The germline V gene encodes CDR1 SNHLY and CDR2 FYNNEI. Trimming took off 3 bases at V and 10 bases at J, with 10 bases between the two ends. The CDR3 DNA reads as TGTGCCAGCAGTGACGTCGGGGGCGAGCAGTTCTTC. Amino acid sequence: CASSDVGGEQFF.